Listed here are 22 T cell receptor beta chains from one sample, sequenced in a study of long-term antiretroviral therapy in people with HIV. Survey-level resolution applied to immunoSEQ assay v3.0. TCRdb's table, derived via immunoSEQ multiplex PCR, lists solely in-frame clones and lacks some. The table has approximately 30,000 clones, about 82% seen once. The source material was unsorted PBMCs, sampled 0.8 years before starting antiretroviral therapy. Receptor source: a man in his late teens or twenties with HIV.

The chain carries TRBV4-2 and TRBJ2-2, with D perhaps TRBD1 (8 bases). Germline V CDR1 and CDR2: LGHNA, YNFKEQ. The CDR3 totals 14 residues. V was clipped by 8 bases and J by 6 bases, with 16 bases between them. The CDR3 is CASSQTGGAGELFF. The CDR3 DNA sequence: TGTGCCAGCTCCCAAACAGGGGGGGCCGGGGAGCTGTTTTTT.

The chain carries TRBV4-2 and TRBJ2-2, with D perhaps TRBD2 (5 bases). This CDR3 is 15 amino acids long. Trimming took off 4 bases at V and 3 bases at J, with 12 bases between the two ends. Germline V CDR1 and CDR2: LGHNA, YNFKEQ. CDR3 residues: CASSPSYGDTGELFF. CDR3 nucleotides: TGTGCCAGCAGCCCAAGCTACGGGGACACCGGGGAGCTGTTTTTT.

CDR3 sequence (DNA): TGTGCCAGCAGCTTAGGGGACAGGGCGGAAAGAAACACCATATATTTT. The encoded protein is CASSLGDRAERNTIYF. This chain connects TRBV7-9 to TRBJ1-3, with 9 bases aligning to TRBD1. Germline lookup yields CDR1 SEHNR and CDR2 FQNEAQ (reference sequence). The CDR3 runs 16 residues. J gave up 5 bases and V 1 base, and 6 bases lay outside the gene matches. Filled out from reference TRBV7-9 and TRBJ1-3, the complete variable domain reads DTGVSQNPRHKITKRGQNVTFRCDPISEHNRLYWYRQTLGQGPEFLTYFQNEAQLEKSRLLSDRFSAERPKGSFSTLEIQRTEQGDSAMYLCASSLGDRAERNTIYFGEGSWLTVV.

The genes are TRBV4-1 and TRBJ2-1; 9 positions match TRBD1. CDR1 is MGHRA and CDR2 is YSYEKL in the germline V gene. Trimming cost V 4 bases and J 9 bases; bases outside gene matches: 10. The CDR3 runs 15 residues. The CDR3 reads CASSRRTGVRPEQFF. The CDR3 region has the DNA TGCGCCAGCAGCCGCCGGACAGGGGTTCGGCCTGAGCAGTTCTTC.

The chain recombines TRBV6-1 with TRBJ1-1; no reliable D call. The CDR3 is 14 residues long. CDR1 is MNHNS, CDR2 SASEGT, per germline. Trimming cost V 6 bases and J 4 bases, with 15 bases left between them. CDR3 nucleotide sequence: TGTGCCAGCAGCCCCCGGGGAGGGAGCACTGAAGCTTTCTTT. Residues: CASSPRGGSTEAFF.

The V call is TRBV7-8, the J call TRBJ1-5; weak D call: TRBD1 (5 bases). Germline V gene data show CDR1 as SGHVS and CDR2 as FQNEAQ. The CDR3 length is 14 residues. Trimming pared 5 bases from V and 9 bases from J, leaving 17 bases between. The CDR3 here is CASSAGTARLPQHF. The CDR3 DNA is TGTGCCAGCAGCGCAGGGACCGCCCGCCTGCCCCAGCATTTT.

The V gene is TRBV7-3, the J gene TRBJ2-3, with 7 bases fitting TRBD2. The V gene's germline CDR1 is SGHTA and CDR2 FQGTGA. CDR3 length: 15 residues. The V gene end was trimmed by 5 bases and the J gene end by 2 bases; junction bases not matched to a gene: 7. CDR3 in DNA: TGTGCCAGCAGCCAGCGGGACTCTAACACAGATACGCAGTATTTT. Translating it yields CASSQRDSNTDTQYF.

The chain recombines TRBV4-1 with TRBJ1-3; D ambiguous. The CDR3 loop spans 15 amino acids. In germline, CDR1 is MGHRA, CDR2 YSYEKL. V was cut by 4 bases and J by 2 bases, with 12 bases left in between. CDR3 coding DNA: TGCGCCAGCAGCCTTGGACCATTCCCTGGAAACACCATATATTTT. Translated: CASSLGPFPGNTIYF.

This chain links TRBV11-3 with TRBJ2-5; maybe TRBD2 (6 bases). The CDR3 sequence is 16 residues long. Germline CDR1 and CDR2: SGHNT and YENEEA. V was shortened by 1 base and J by 1 base, with 13 bases between the two germline ends. CDR3 sequence reads: CASSLVDGGVQETQYF. DNA for the CDR3: TGTGCCAGCAGCTTAGTGGACGGCGGGGTCCAAGAGACCCAGTACTTC.

As DNA, the CDR3 is TGCAGCGTTTTCCGGAAAGAGACCCAGTACTTC. Residues: CSVFRKETQYF. The rearrangement links TRBV29-1 to TRBJ2-5; D ambiguous. The germline V gene encodes CDR1 SQVTM and CDR2 ANQGSEA. V gave up 5 bases and J gave up 3 bases, with 7 bases separating them. The CDR3 contains 11 residues.

This clone was seen just once. The chain joins TRBV6-5 to TRBJ1-5; D ambiguous. V was pared by 4 bases and J by 0 bases, with 13 bases between. Germline V CDR1 and CDR2: MNHEY, SVGAGI. The CDR3 totals 16 residues. The CDR3 region has the DNA TGTGCCAGCAGTTCACACCCGGGGTATAGCAATCAGCCCCAGCATTTT. Encoded protein: CASSSHPGYSNQPQHF.

The V gene is TRBV7-2, the J gene TRBJ2-7, with a weak D call TRBD1 (5 bases). CDR3 length equals 16 residues. CDR1 is SGHTA and CDR2 is FQGNSA in the germline V gene. V dropped 3 bases and J dropped 2 bases, with 17 bases sitting between them. CDR3 DNA sequence: TGTGCCAGCAGCTTCTGGTTAGGGGCTAGTCCCTACGAGCAGTACTTC. Its protein is CASSFWLGASPYEQYF.

The table lists this clone with a count of one. The chain joins TRBV5-1 to TRBJ2-7; 10 positions match TRBD2. J lost 5 bases, V lost 0 bases, and 5 bases had no gene match. CDR1 is SGHRS and CDR2 is YFSETQ in the germline V gene. The CDR3 is 15 amino acids. The DNA of the CDR3 is TGCGCCAGCAGCTTGGTGACTAGCGGGCTGGACGAGCAGTACTTC. It encodes CASSLVTSGLDEQYF.

The V and J genes are TRBV11-3 and TRBJ2-7, with D tentatively TRBD2 (5 bases). The CDR3 covers 15 residues. The V end lost 1 base, the J end lost 2 bases, and 12 bases lay between the germline ends. Per the germline V gene, CDR1 is SGHNT and CDR2 is YENEEA. CDR3 sequence: CASSLGTGGTYEQYF. CDR3 DNA sequence: TGTGCCAGCAGCTTAGGGACCGGAGGAACCTACGAGCAGTACTTC.

J is TRBJ2-5 and V is TRBV30; unclear D gene. Germline assignment: CDR1 GTSNPN and CDR2 SVGIG (reference sequence). CDR3 length: 13 amino acids. Trimming pared 0 bases from V and 0 bases from J, leaving 5 bases between. The CDR3 coding sequence is TGTGCCTGGAGTGTTGGAAACCAAGAGACCCAGTACTTC. Its translation is CAWSVGNQETQYF.

The table lists this clone with a few counts. The genes are TRBV2 and TRBJ1-5; D call uncertain. This CDR3 spans 13 amino acids. V gave up 3 bases and J gave up 3 bases, with 6 bases separating them. Germline V CDR1 and CDR2: SNHLY, FYNNEI. This CDR3 reads CASSEAFNQPQHF. CDR3 sequence (DNA): TGTGCCAGCAGTGAGGCATTCAATCAGCCCCAGCATTTT.

V is TRBV6-1 and J is TRBJ2-7; D call uncertain. V was trimmed by 0 bases and J by 3 bases, leaving 12 bases between them. The CDR3 covers 15 residues. Germline V CDR1 and CDR2: MNHNS, SASEGT. In nucleotides, the CDR3 is TGTGCCAGCAGTGAAGCCGGCTGGGATGGCTACGAGCAGTACTTC. Its translation is CASSEAGWDGYEQYF.

The chain joins TRBV28 to TRBJ1-3, with 7 bases lining up with TRBD1. CDR3 size: 14 residues. Germline V gene sequence: CDR1 MDHEN, CDR2 SYDVKM. The V gene end was trimmed by 6 bases and the J gene end by 8 bases; junction bases not matched to a gene: 10. CDR3 in amino acids: CASSTAGGIDTIYF. The CDR3 DNA reads TGTGCCAGCAGCACCGCAGGGGGAATAGACACCATATATTTT. The full variable domain, with the rest looked up from reference TRBV28 and TRBJ1-3, is DVKVTQSSRYLVKRTGEKVFLECVQDMDHENMFWYRQDPGLGLRLIYFSYDVKMKEKGDIPEGYSVSREKKERFSLILESASTNQTSMYLCASSTAGGIDTIYFGEGSWLTVV.

This clone is a singleton in its sample. This chain uses TRBV28 with TRBJ1-1; D is undetermined. Trimming stripped 6 bases from V and 5 bases from J, with 10 bases between. Germline lookup yields CDR1 MDHEN and CDR2 SYDVKM. The CDR3 runs to 12 residues. This chain's CDR3 is CASRYAGTEAFF. The CDR3 nucleotides are TGTGCCAGCAGGTACGCGGGAACTGAAGCTTTCTTT.

The chain uses TRBV5-5 and TRBJ2-1; D gene uncertain. Germline V gene data show CDR1 as SGHKS and CDR2 as YYEKEE (reference sequence). The CDR3 runs 13 residues. Trimming took off 2 bases at V and 4 bases at J, with 7 bases between the two ends. CDR3 loop: CASSFLGYNEQFF. The CDR3, as DNA: TGTGCCAGCAGCTTTCTGGGGTACAATGAGCAGTTCTTC.

In DNA, the CDR3 is TGTGCCACCAGCAGAGAACGGCCCGGAAACACCATATATTTT. Protein: CATSRERPGNTIYF. The gene calls are TRBV15 and TRBJ1-3; no definite D call. The CDR3 runs to 14 residues. With 0 bases removed from V and 4 bases from J, the gap between germline ends came to 7 bases. CDR1 and CDR2 from the germline V gene are LNHNV and YYDKDF (reference sequence).

The V call is TRBV11-1, the J call TRBJ2-5; possible D gene TRBD2, 5 bases. The CDR3 loop spans 13 amino acids. V was cut by 3 bases and J by 5 bases, with 10 bases left in between. CDR1 SGHAT and CDR2 FQDESV come from the germline V gene (reference sequence). CDR3 loop: CASSFGRIETQYF. CDR3 DNA: TGTGCCAGCAGCTTTGGGAGAATCGAGACCCAGTACTTC.